Following are 7 T cell receptor beta chains from one sample sequenced in a study of T cell repertoires in cytomegalovirus infection. Their cognate antigens are unknown. TCRdb analysed the reads with MiXCR anew, one entry per CDR3 protein. The sample includes fewer than 850,000 distinct CDR3 sequences, 29% of them seen just once. The sample here was cultured CD8+ T cells from PBMCs, taken from culture after CMV antigen stimulation. Receptors were obtained from a human donor in good health (CMV status not recorded). Some clones in this sample may be carry-over from other donors' samples.

V gene TRBV15 combines with J gene TRBJ2-1, with 10 positions matching TRBD2. Trimming at V came to 0 bases and at J to 0 bases, leaving 11 bases not matched to a gene. This CDR3 has 20 residues. In germline, CDR1 is LNHNV, CDR2 YYDKDF (reference sequence). The DNA for the CDR3 is TGTGCCACCAGCAGAGAGAGGGCTAGCGGGGGCCGGAGCTCCTACAATGAGCAGTTCTTC. Encoded protein: CATSRERASGGRSSYNEQFF.

The CDR3 loop reads CATSDLQDNQPQHF. The CDR3 nucleotides read TGTGCCACCAGTGATTTGCAGGACAATCAGCCCCAGCATTTT. V usage is TRBV24-1 and J usage is TRBJ1-5, with D hard to call. The CDR3 runs 14 residues. Germline V lookup: CDR1 KGHDR, CDR2 SFDVKD. Between the trimmed V and J ends, which lost 0 bases and 3 bases, there was a span of 5 bases.

J is TRBJ1-1 and V is TRBV9; possibly TRBD1 for D (5 bases). CDR3 length equals 13 residues. Trimming pared 3 bases from V and 10 bases from J, leaving 16 bases between. Germline V gene sequence: CDR1 SGDLS, CDR2 YYNGEE. CDR3 region: CASSGTRVEGAFF. CDR3 nucleotides: TGTGCCAGCAGCGGGACCAGGGTCGAGGGAGCTTTCTTT.

This clonotype was recorded a few times. The V call is TRBV7-9, the J call TRBJ1-4, with D perhaps TRBD1 (5 bases). Germline loops: CDR1 SEHNR, CDR2 FQNEAQ (reference sequence). The CDR3 is made up of 13 amino acids. The V end was cut by 2 bases, the J end by 7 bases, with 8 bases between. The CDR3 loop is CASSLTQGEKLFF. CDR3 nucleotide sequence: TGTGCCAGCAGCTTAACCCAGGGTGAAAAACTGTTTTTT.

The gene calls are TRBV12-3 or TRBV12-4 and TRBJ1-1; D uncertain. V was trimmed by 5 bases and J by 7 bases, leaving 14 bases between them. CDR3 length equals 13 residues. The CDR3 here is CASSPAGVLEAFF. In nucleotides, the CDR3 is TGTGCCAGCAGTCCTGCCGGTGTGCTTGAAGCTTTCTTT.

V gene TRBV2 combines with J gene TRBJ2-3; 11 bases align to TRBD2. This CDR3 has 14 residues. With 7 bases clipped from V and 4 bases from J, the junction kept 4 bases outside the gene matches. The germline V gene has CDR1 SNHLY and CDR2 FYNNEI. This CDR3 is CASTIAGGADTQYF. The DNA of the CDR3 is TGTGCCAGCACAATAGCGGGGGGGGCAGATACGCAGTATTTT.

Many counts were recorded for this clonotype. The V gene is TRBV7-2, the J gene TRBJ2-3; 12 nucleotides line up with TRBD2. The CDR3 spans 18 residues. Germline CDR1 reads SGHTA; CDR2 reads FQGNSA. The V segment lost 5 bases and the J segment 2 bases; nucleotides outside the gene matches: 11. The CDR3 loop reads CASSGGTSGRSPTDTQYF. CDR3 sequence (DNA): TGTGCCAGCAGCGGCGGGACTAGCGGGCGATCCCCCACAGATACGCAGTATTTT.